This note documents a single T cell receptor beta chain sequence. This entry comes from a study of technical replicates of blood from several donors. The data were produced by immunoSEQ multiplex PCR, yet TCRdb's version contains in-frame clones alone and is incomplete. The sample yields just over 75,000 clones, roughly 93% seen once. Sequenced: T cells isolated from PBMCs. The receptor's source is a human donor in good health.

The CDR3 nucleotides read TGCGCCAGCAGCTTTGCTAGCGGGAGAATTGAGCAGTTCTTC. It specifies CASSFASGRIEQFF. The chain has TRBV5-1 and TRBJ2-1, with 10 bases aligning to TRBD2. Per the germline V gene, CDR1 is SGHRS and CDR2 is YFSETQ. With V trimmed by 2 bases and J by 9 bases, 5 bases remained unmatched. This CDR3 is built from 14 residues.